Below, 10 T cell receptor beta chains from the same sample are listed, as sequenced in a study of shared clonotypes between healthy human individuals. Libraries were prepared by immunoSEQ multiplex PCR; TCRdb keeps only in-frame clonotypes and omits some of them. The repertoire holds over 2 million clones, with 90% to 95% as singletons. Sequencing was carried out using naive CD4+ T cells sorted from blood. The sample's subset: CD45RA+ positively selected. The receptors stem from a man aged 18 to 29 in good health.

The chain has TRBV5-1 and TRBJ2-3; TRBD2 is a possible D gene (6 bases). Per germline, CDR1 SGHRS and CDR2 YFSETQ. This CDR3 is built from 16 residues. V was clipped by 3 bases and J by 2 bases, with 16 bases between them. As DNA, the CDR3 is TGCGCCAGCAGCTGGAGGGGATCCTCTAACACAGATACGCAGTATTTT. It is translated as CASSWRGSSNTDTQYF.

The chain joins TRBV27 to TRBJ1-2, with D possibly being TRBD1 (5 bases). Trimming took 5 bases from V and 4 from J, leaving 11 bases between them. CDR1 is MNHEY and CDR2 is SMNVEV in the germline V gene (reference sequence). The CDR3 runs 13 residues. The CDR3 DNA follows: TGTGCCAGCAGTCCCAGCAGGGCCTATGGCTACACCTTC. It yields the protein CASSPSRAYGYTF.

This clone occurred once. The chain links TRBV28 to TRBJ1-2, with D possibly being TRBD1 (6 bases). The V gene lost 6 bases and the J gene lost 3 bases, with 14 bases spanning the gap. Germline V CDR1 and CDR2: MDHEN, SYDVKM. The length of the CDR3 is 14 residues. This CDR3 reads CASSPVQGYYGYTF. In DNA, the CDR3 is TGTGCCAGCAGCCCTGTCCAGGGGTACTATGGCTACACCTTC.

CDR3 sequence: CASSLGSPGYTF. The CDR3 DNA sequence: TGTGCCAGCAGCCTGGGCAGTCCTGGCTACACCTTC. The chain is built from TRBV5-6 and TRBJ1-2; D not resolved. Germline-derived CDR1 and CDR2 are SGHDT and YYEEEE. The V end lost 4 bases, the J end lost 7 bases, and 11 bases lay between the germline ends. The CDR3 has 12 amino acids.

The chain combines TRBV30 with TRBJ2-3; no definite D call. The V gene lost 3 bases and the J gene lost 0 bases, with 7 bases spanning the gap. The CDR3 extends over 13 amino acids. Germline V gene lookup returns CDR1 GTSNPN and CDR2 SVGIG (reference sequence). The CDR3 is CAWSTASTDTQYF. CDR3 nucleotide sequence: TGTGCCTGGAGCACGGCTAGCACAGATACGCAGTATTTT.

The CDR3 DNA reads TGTGCCAGCTCACCGACAGGGGTCGCGGGCTCTGGAAACACCATATATTTT. This translates into CASSPTGVAGSGNTIYF. The J gene is TRBJ1-3, the V gene TRBV18; 8 bases map to TRBD1. This CDR3 is 17 amino acids long. Germline CDR1 is KGHSH and CDR2 is LQKENI. V was clipped by 3 bases and J by 0 bases; unmatched bases: 7.

The genes are TRBV18 and TRBJ1-6, with 9 bases identical to TRBD1. Germline CDR1 is KGHSH and CDR2 is LQKENI. Losses at the gene ends were 0 bases for V and 9 bases for J; bases not matched to a gene: 9. The CDR3 totals 17 residues. CDR3 in amino acids: CASSPPGQGSMGSPLHF. In nucleotides, the CDR3 is TGTGCCAGCTCACCACCGGGACAGGGTTCCATGGGTTCACCCCTCCACTTT.

The chain links TRBV14 to TRBJ2-7; D is unclear. This CDR3 is built from 19 residues. Germline V gene lookup returns CDR1 SGHDN and CDR2 FVKESK. With 0 bases removed from V and 5 bases from J, the gap between germline ends came to 26 bases. The CDR3 nucleotides are TGTGCCAGCAGCCAAGACAGGCCATTACTGGGCCCGGAATTACACGAGCAGTACTTC. Amino acids: CASSQDRPLLGPELHEQYF.

V and J are TRBV5-4 and TRBJ2-7; TRBD1 matches at 8 bases. The CDR3 runs 14 residues. Looked up from germline, CDR1 is SGHNT and CDR2 is YYREEE (reference sequence). Losses at the gene ends were 0 bases for V and 3 bases for J; bases not matched to a gene: 2. For the CDR3, the DNA is TGTGCCAGCAGCTTGGCAGGGGGCGGCTACGAGCAGTACTTC. Its protein is CASSLAGGGYEQYF.

This clone has just one count. The rearrangement links TRBV27 to TRBJ1-4; 9 bases agree with TRBD1. CDR3 size: 15 residues. CDR1 MNHEY and CDR2 SMNVEV come from the germline V gene (reference sequence). V shed 5 bases, J shed 7 bases, and the junction held 8 bases outside the gene matches. The CDR3 reads CASSPMGQGTEKLFF. The CDR3 DNA is TGTGCCAGCAGTCCGATGGGACAGGGTACTGAAAAACTGTTTTTT.